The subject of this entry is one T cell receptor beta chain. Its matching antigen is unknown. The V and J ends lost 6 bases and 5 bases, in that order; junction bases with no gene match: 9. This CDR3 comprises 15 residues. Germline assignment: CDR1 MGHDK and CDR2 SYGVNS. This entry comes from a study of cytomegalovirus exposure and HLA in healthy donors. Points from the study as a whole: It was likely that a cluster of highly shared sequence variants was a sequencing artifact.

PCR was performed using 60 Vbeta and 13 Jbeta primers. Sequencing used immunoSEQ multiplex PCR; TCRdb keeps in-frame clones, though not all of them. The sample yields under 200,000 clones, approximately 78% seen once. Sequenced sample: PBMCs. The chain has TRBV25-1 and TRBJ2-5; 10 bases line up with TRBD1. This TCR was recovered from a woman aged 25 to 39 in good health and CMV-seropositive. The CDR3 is CASRASGTGDETQYF. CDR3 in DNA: TGTGCCAGCAGAGCGTCCGGGACAGGGGATGAGACCCAGTACTTC. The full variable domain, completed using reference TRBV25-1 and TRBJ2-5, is EADIYQTPRYLVIGTGKKITLECSQTMGHDKMYWYQQDPGMELHLIHYSYGVNSTEKGDLSSESTVSRIRTEHFPLTLESARPSHTSQYLCASRASGTGDETQYFGPGTRLLVL.